This TCR beta chain originates from a study of T cell changes during pregnancy in multiple sclerosis. The data were produced by immunoSEQ multiplex PCR, yet TCRdb's version contains in-frame clones alone and is incomplete. The table has tens of thousands of clones, about 86% seen once. CDR1 is MNHEY, CDR2 SVGAGI, per germline. This CDR3 spans 15 amino acids. Germline trimming cut 4 bases from V and 4 bases from J; bases unmatched to any gene: 8. Source: CD4+ T cells from peripheral blood mononuclear cells, taken in the first trimester of pregnancy. This receptor was identified in a female donor in good health, enrolled as a control in a pregnancy study. The chain joins TRBV6-5 to TRBJ2-3; TRBD2 matches 7 bases. The CDR3 spells CASSSIAGEADTQYF. In nucleotides, the CDR3 is TGTGCCAGCAGTTCAATTGCGGGGGAGGCAGATACGCAGTATTTT.